This T cell receptor (beta chain) was identified in a study of blood T cell repertoires in COVID-19. TCRdb's table, derived via immunoSEQ multiplex PCR, lists solely in-frame clones and lacks some. The sample comprises about 36,000 clones, approximately 86% of which are singletons, and 13% to 15% rests with the top ten. This receptor was identified in a human donor in a cohort sampled during active COVID-19. Sequenced material: peripheral blood.

The CDR3 nucleotides read TGCAGTGCCCGTCGACGGGATGAAGCTTTCTTT. Amino acids: CSARRRDEAFF. V usage is TRBV20-1 and J usage is TRBJ1-1; D is unresolved. CDR1 and CDR2 from the germline V gene are DFQATT and SNEGSKA (reference sequence). The CDR3 sequence is 11 residues long. V dropped 6 bases and J dropped 7 bases, with 12 bases sitting between them.